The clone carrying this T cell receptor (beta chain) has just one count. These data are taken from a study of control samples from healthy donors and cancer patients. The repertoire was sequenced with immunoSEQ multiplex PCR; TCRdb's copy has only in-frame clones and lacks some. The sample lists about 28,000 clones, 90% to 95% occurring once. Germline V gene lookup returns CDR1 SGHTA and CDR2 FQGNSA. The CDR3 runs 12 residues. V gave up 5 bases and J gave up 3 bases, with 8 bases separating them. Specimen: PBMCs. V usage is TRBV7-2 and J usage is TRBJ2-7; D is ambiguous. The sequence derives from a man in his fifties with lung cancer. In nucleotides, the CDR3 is TGTGCCAGCAGCATAGGAAACTACGAGCAGTACTTC. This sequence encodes CASSIGNYEQYF.